A selection of T cell receptor beta chains follows, all from one sample in a study of STAT5B mutations in CD4+ large granular lymphocyte leukemia. Assay: immunoSEQ multiplex PCR; the TCRdb copy retains only in-frame clones and omits some. The sample consists of tens of thousands of clones, around nine tenths of them appearing once. The sequencing sample was made of CD4+ T cells from blood buffy coats. All receptors derive from a human donor in good health. CDR3s include the opening cysteine and the closing phenylalanine or tryptophan. The order of the fields is V gene, J gene, CDR3 protein.

v_gene: TRBV7-2; j_gene: TRBJ1-1; CDR3aa: CASSLGIGNTEAFF
v_gene: TRBV20-1; j_gene: TRBJ2-1; CDR3aa: CSAMRGRVQFF
v_gene: TRBV7-2; j_gene: TRBJ2-3; CDR3aa: CASSPPGTTDTQYF
v_gene: TRBV4-1; j_gene: TRBJ2-3; CDR3aa: CASSQVRTSGSHLRSTDTQYF
v_gene: TRBV29-1; j_gene: TRBJ2-2; CDR3aa: CSAGTGYTGELFF
v_gene: TRBV27; j_gene: TRBJ2-7; CDR3aa: CASSSTGKENEQYF
v_gene: TRBV28; j_gene: TRBJ2-2; CDR3aa: CASSSINPRRTGELFF
v_gene: TRBV9; j_gene: TRBJ1-1; CDR3aa: CASSVTGGVGTEAFF
v_gene: TRBV4-2; j_gene: TRBJ2-2; CDR3aa: CASSPLGWTGGGTGELFF
v_gene: TRBV5-1; j_gene: TRBJ2-1; CDR3aa: CASRIPGPRDEQFF
v_gene: TRBV5-6; j_gene: TRBJ2-1; CDR3aa: CASSLDFSGTPNEQFF
v_gene: TRBV15; j_gene: TRBJ2-5; CDR3aa: CATSRVAVGQETQYF
v_gene: TRBV6-1; j_gene: TRBJ2-3; CDR3aa: CASSDGGISTDTQYF
v_gene: TRBV12-5; j_gene: TRBJ2-1; CDR3aa: CASGLTLFRDTKDNEQFF
v_gene: TRBV9; j_gene: TRBJ2-5; CDR3aa: CASSVVGEGAQYF
v_gene: TRBV10-3; j_gene: TRBJ2-7; CDR3aa: CAISEVTQGEQYF
v_gene: TRBV6-6; j_gene: TRBJ1-1; CDR3aa: CASSPITEAFF
v_gene: TRBV28; j_gene: TRBJ2-7; CDR3aa: CASSLSRSNEQYF
v_gene: TRBV6-1; j_gene: TRBJ1-2; CDR3aa: CASRLNTGTVYGYTF
v_gene: TRBV4-1; j_gene: TRBJ1-5; CDR3aa: CASSQAQGPDQPQHF
v_gene: TRBV2; j_gene: TRBJ1-5; CDR3aa: CASRILGNQPQHF
v_gene: TRBV19; j_gene: TRBJ2-1; CDR3aa: CASSIVGEGYNEQFF
v_gene: TRBV7-2; j_gene: TRBJ1-4; CDR3aa: CASSPGESAVEKLFF
v_gene: TRBV29-1; j_gene: TRBJ1-1; CDR3aa: CSVVQGATEAFF